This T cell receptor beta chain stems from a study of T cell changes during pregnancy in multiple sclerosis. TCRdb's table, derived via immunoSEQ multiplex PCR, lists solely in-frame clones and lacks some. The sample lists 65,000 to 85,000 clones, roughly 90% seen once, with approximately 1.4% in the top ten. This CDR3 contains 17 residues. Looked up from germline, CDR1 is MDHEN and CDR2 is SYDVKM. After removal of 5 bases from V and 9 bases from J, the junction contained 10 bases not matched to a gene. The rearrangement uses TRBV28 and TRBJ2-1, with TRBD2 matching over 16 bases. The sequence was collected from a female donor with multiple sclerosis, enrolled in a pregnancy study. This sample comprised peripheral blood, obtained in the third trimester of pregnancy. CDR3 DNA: TGTGCCAGCAGTCAAGCGGGACTAGCGGGGGGGCGGAGTGAGCAGTTCTTC. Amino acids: CASSQAGLAGGRSEQFF.